This is a list of T cell receptor beta chains from one sample in a study of brain metastases from non-small cell lung cancer. Using immunoSEQ multiplex PCR, the repertoire was profiled, and TCRdb retains in-frame clones only, with some absent. The sample comprises about 2,000 clones, about 91% of which are singletons, and 4% to 5.5% rests with the top ten. Sequences were obtained from primary lung tumor tissue. These TCRs come from a donor aged 40 or older with non-small cell lung cancer. Each CDR3 is given with its conserved first and last residue. A D gene is named only where the DNA matches it firmly. Some rows mark clone size as missing; the rest say once, few, many or name a class of expanded clone.

j_call: TRBJ1-4; clone_size: .; v_call: TRBV7-2; d_call: .; cdr3_nt: TGTGCCAGCAGCTTAAGCGGAACTAATGAAAAACTGTTTTTT; cdr3_aa: CASSLSGTNEKLFF
j_call: TRBJ2-1; clone_size: .; v_call: TRBV9; d_call: .; cdr3_nt: TGTGCCAGCAGCGTAGTAGGCTTGGGTGAGCAGTTCTTC; cdr3_aa: CASSVVGLGEQFF
j_call: TRBJ1-1; clone_size: .; v_call: TRBV3-1/TRBV3-2; d_call: .; cdr3_nt: TGTGCCAGCAGCCAAGTTCCCACTGAAGCTTTCTTT; cdr3_aa: CASSQVPTEAFF
j_call: TRBJ2-5; clone_size: few; v_call: TRBV21-1; d_call: .; cdr3_nt: TGTGCCAGCGCCCTTGCGGGGGGTTACGTTGAGACCCAGTACTTC; cdr3_aa: CASALAGGYVETQYF
j_call: TRBJ2-1; clone_size: .; v_call: TRBV12-3/TRBV12-4; d_call: TRBD2; cdr3_nt: TGTGCCAGCAATCCGGGGGGGGGAAATGAGCAGTTCTTC; cdr3_aa: CASNPGGGNEQFF
j_call: TRBJ2-3; clone_size: once; v_call: TRBV9; d_call: TRBD1; cdr3_nt: TGTGCCAGCAGCGCCCGGGACAGGGCGCCAGATACGCAGTATTTT; cdr3_aa: CASSARDRAPDTQYF
j_call: TRBJ1-2; clone_size: .; v_call: TRBV6-5; d_call: TRBD1; cdr3_nt: TGTGCCAGCAGTTACTCAGGGGGCCCTACGGGCTACACCTTC; cdr3_aa: CASSYSGGPTGYTF
j_call: TRBJ1-1; clone_size: .; v_call: TRBV4-1; d_call: .; cdr3_nt: TGCGCCAGCAGCTGGGGGGAGAACACTGAAGCTTTCTTT; cdr3_aa: CASSWGENTEAFF
j_call: TRBJ1-1; clone_size: .; v_call: TRBV2; d_call: TRBD1; cdr3_nt: TGTGCCAGCAGCGGACAGGGTTTTCACACTGAAGCTTTCTTT; cdr3_aa: CASSGQGFHTEAFF
j_call: TRBJ1-1; clone_size: .; v_call: TRBV6-1; d_call: .; cdr3_nt: TGTGCCAGCAGTGAAACGGTAGCTTTCTTT; cdr3_aa: CASSETVAFF
j_call: TRBJ2-7; clone_size: .; v_call: TRBV10-2; d_call: .; cdr3_nt: TGCGCCAGCAGTATACAGTACGAGCAGTACTTC; cdr3_aa: CASSIQYEQYF
j_call: TRBJ2-1; clone_size: .; v_call: TRBV6-6; d_call: .; cdr3_nt: TGTGCCAGCAGTTACCTGGGGGACAATGAGCAGTTCTTC; cdr3_aa: CASSYLGDNEQFF
j_call: TRBJ1-6; clone_size: .; v_call: TRBV4-2; d_call: TRBD1; cdr3_nt: TGTGCCAGCAGCCAAACCCCCGGGACAGGGGGCATGAGGTCCTATAATTCACCCCTCCACTTT; cdr3_aa: CASSQTPGTGGMRSYNSPLHF
j_call: TRBJ1-4; clone_size: .; v_call: TRBV9; d_call: TRBD1; cdr3_nt: TGTGCCAGCAGCGGCCAGACAGGGGCAGAGGAAAAACTGTTTTTT; cdr3_aa: CASSGQTGAEEKLFF
j_call: TRBJ1-6; clone_size: .; v_call: TRBV3-1/TRBV3-2; d_call: .; cdr3_nt: TGTGCCAGCAGCCAATTCAACGACTCACCCCTCCACTTT; cdr3_aa: CASSQFNDSPLHF
j_call: TRBJ1-1; clone_size: .; v_call: TRBV6-5; d_call: .; cdr3_nt: TGTGCCAGCACCGGGTTGGGGAACACTGAAGCTTTCTTT; cdr3_aa: CASTGLGNTEAFF
j_call: TRBJ1-2; clone_size: once; v_call: TRBV7-3; d_call: .; cdr3_nt: TGTGCCAGCAGCCCCCGTCCCGGCGGTGGCTACACCTTC; cdr3_aa: CASSPRPGGGYTF
j_call: TRBJ1-1; clone_size: .; v_call: TRBV2; d_call: TRBD1; cdr3_nt: TGTGCCAGCACGGGACAGGGTGGGACTGAAGCTTTCTTT; cdr3_aa: CASTGQGGTEAFF
j_call: TRBJ2-3; clone_size: .; v_call: TRBV7-3; d_call: .; cdr3_nt: TGTGCCAGCAGCTTAGGGGGTGAGGACACAGATACGCAGTATTTT; cdr3_aa: CASSLGGEDTDTQYF
j_call: TRBJ1-5; clone_size: .; v_call: TRBV28; d_call: .; cdr3_nt: TGTGCCAGCAGAAGGGGAAAGGGTCAGCCCCAGCATTTT; cdr3_aa: CASRRGKGQPQHF
j_call: TRBJ2-5; clone_size: .; v_call: TRBV12-3/TRBV12-4; d_call: .; cdr3_nt: TGTGCCAGCAGTCGAATGGGGGCCCAGTACTTC; cdr3_aa: CASSRMGAQYF
j_call: TRBJ1-1; clone_size: .; v_call: TRBV3-1/TRBV3-2; d_call: .; cdr3_nt: TGTGCCAGCAGCCAAAACAGGAACACTGAAGCTTTCTTT; cdr3_aa: CASSQNRNTEAFF
j_call: TRBJ2-5; clone_size: .; v_call: TRBV10-3; d_call: .; cdr3_nt: TGTGCCATCAGTGCTAAAGAGATCCAGTACTTC; cdr3_aa: CAISAKEIQYF
j_call: TRBJ1-3; clone_size: .; v_call: TRBV6-6; d_call: .; cdr3_nt: TGTGCCAGCAGTCCGGGGGGCTGGATATACTCTGGAAACACCATATATTTT; cdr3_aa: CASSPGGWIYSGNTIYF
j_call: TRBJ1-3; clone_size: .; v_call: TRBV30; d_call: TRBD1; cdr3_nt: TGTGCCTGGAGAGAATGGGCCAGGACAGGGGCCGGAAACACCATATATTTT; cdr3_aa: CAWREWARTGAGNTIYF
j_call: TRBJ2-6; clone_size: .; v_call: TRBV10-3; d_call: .; cdr3_nt: TGTGCCATCGAGGCTGCTGGGGCCAACGTCCTGACTTTC; cdr3_aa: CAIEAAGANVLTF
j_call: TRBJ2-7; clone_size: .; v_call: TRBV7-6; d_call: TRBD2; cdr3_nt: TGTGCCAGCAGTCGTGGGACTAGCGGGATCTACGAGCAGTACTTC; cdr3_aa: CASSRGTSGIYEQYF
j_call: TRBJ2-1; clone_size: .; v_call: TRBV11-3; d_call: TRBD2; cdr3_nt: TGTGCCAGCAGCCTCGACCGGGGCGGGGGGGCATACAATGAGCAGTTCTTC; cdr3_aa: CASSLDRGGGAYNEQFF
j_call: TRBJ1-2; clone_size: few; v_call: TRBV7-9; d_call: .; cdr3_nt: TGTGCCAGCAGCTTAGCGCTGAGAGCCATTAACTATGGCTACACCTTC; cdr3_aa: CASSLALRAINYGYTF
j_call: TRBJ1-3; clone_size: once; v_call: TRBV2; d_call: .; cdr3_nt: TGTGCCAGCAGCGTGGGACCGAACTCTGGAAACACCATATATTTT; cdr3_aa: CASSVGPNSGNTIYF
j_call: TRBJ1-1; clone_size: .; v_call: TRBV14; d_call: .; cdr3_nt: TGTGCCAGCAGCCAAGTAGGGGCTAGGACTGAAGCTTTCTTT; cdr3_aa: CASSQVGARTEAFF
j_call: TRBJ1-5; clone_size: .; v_call: TRBV6-1; d_call: .; cdr3_nt: TGTGCCAGCAGTGAATCGACAAGGGGCAATCAGCCCCAGCATTTT; cdr3_aa: CASSESTRGNQPQHF
j_call: TRBJ1-2; clone_size: .; v_call: TRBV7-3; d_call: .; cdr3_nt: TGTGCCAGCAGCCCTACATCCATCCGTCCCGGTGGCTACACCTTC; cdr3_aa: CASSPTSIRPGGYTF
j_call: TRBJ1-1; clone_size: .; v_call: TRBV5-1; d_call: TRBD1; cdr3_nt: TGCGCCAGCAGCCCGGATACCGGGACAGGGATTCGAGCTTTCTTT; cdr3_aa: CASSPDTGTGIRAFF
j_call: TRBJ1-2; clone_size: .; v_call: TRBV6-5; d_call: .; cdr3_nt: TGTGCCAACAGCCAGGCTTACGGCTACACCTTC; cdr3_aa: CANSQAYGYTF
j_call: TRBJ2-1; clone_size: once; v_call: TRBV27; d_call: .; cdr3_nt: TGTGCCGTCTCCCCGTTGGGGGCCGGAAACAATGAGCAGTTCTTC; cdr3_aa: CAVSPLGAGNNEQFF
j_call: TRBJ2-7; clone_size: .; v_call: TRBV11-3; d_call: .; cdr3_nt: TGTGCCAGCAGCTTAATCCCGCGGCCTACCTACGAGCAGTACTTC; cdr3_aa: CASSLIPRPTYEQYF
j_call: TRBJ2-5; clone_size: .; v_call: TRBV18; d_call: TRBD2; cdr3_nt: TGTGCCAGCTCACTACTCTTGGGTAGCGGGGAAAACCAAGAGACCCAGTACTTC; cdr3_aa: CASSLLLGSGENQETQYF
j_call: TRBJ1-2; clone_size: few; v_call: TRBV4-2; d_call: .; cdr3_nt: TGTGCCAGCAGCCAAGCACATCTATCTAGGACTAACTATGGCTACACCTTC; cdr3_aa: CASSQAHLSRTNYGYTF
j_call: TRBJ1-1; clone_size: .; v_call: TRBV11-3; d_call: TRBD1; cdr3_nt: TGTGCCAGCAGGACAGGGGCAGGGATGAACACTGAAGCTTTCTTT; cdr3_aa: CASRTGAGMNTEAFF
j_call: TRBJ1-1; clone_size: .; v_call: TRBV5-1; d_call: .; cdr3_nt: TGCGCCAGCAGCTTGGGTAGGGGGAACTTTGAAGCTTTCTTT; cdr3_aa: CASSLGRGNFEAFF
j_call: TRBJ2-2; clone_size: once; v_call: TRBV3-1/TRBV3-2; d_call: TRBD1; cdr3_nt: TGTGCCAGCAGCCAAGACAGGGGGACCGGGGAGCTGTTTTTT; cdr3_aa: CASSQDRGTGELFF
j_call: TRBJ2-2; clone_size: .; v_call: TRBV9; d_call: .; cdr3_nt: TGTGCCAGCAGCGAGACTAGTGGCGGGGAGCTGTTTTTT; cdr3_aa: CASSETSGGELFF
j_call: TRBJ1-2; clone_size: .; v_call: TRBV19; d_call: TRBD1; cdr3_nt: TGTGCCAGTAGTCCGGGACAGGGTTATGGCTACACCTTC; cdr3_aa: CASSPGQGYGYTF
j_call: TRBJ2-7; clone_size: .; v_call: TRBV28; d_call: TRBD1; cdr3_nt: TGTGCCAGCAGTTCAGCCGGGACAGGGACTAACGAGCAGTACTTC; cdr3_aa: CASSSAGTGTNEQYF
j_call: TRBJ2-7; clone_size: .; v_call: TRBV2; d_call: TRBD1; cdr3_nt: TGTGCCAGCAGCTTAGACAGGGGTCCCTCCTACGAGCAGTACTTC; cdr3_aa: CASSLDRGPSYEQYF
j_call: TRBJ1-2; clone_size: .; v_call: TRBV27; d_call: TRBD1; cdr3_nt: TGTGCCAGCAGTACCTCCGGGACAGGGTATGGCTACACCTTC; cdr3_aa: CASSTSGTGYGYTF
j_call: TRBJ2-2; clone_size: .; v_call: TRBV5-6; d_call: .; cdr3_nt: TGTGCCAGCAGCTCCGGACAAGGATTTAACACCGGGGAGCTGTTTTTT; cdr3_aa: CASSSGQGFNTGELFF
j_call: TRBJ2-3; clone_size: once; v_call: TRBV2; d_call: TRBD1; cdr3_nt: TGTGCCAGCATGCCGGGACAGGGTTTCACAGATACGCAGTATTTT; cdr3_aa: CASMPGQGFTDTQYF
j_call: TRBJ1-2; clone_size: .; v_call: TRBV5-5; d_call: .; cdr3_nt: TGTGCCAGCAGCTACGGGCGGGCGGATGGCTACACCTTC; cdr3_aa: CASSYGRADGYTF
j_call: TRBJ2-7; clone_size: .; v_call: TRBV18; d_call: .; cdr3_nt: TGTGCCAGCTCACTAATGGGGCAGTTCTACGAGCAGTACTTC; cdr3_aa: CASSLMGQFYEQYF
j_call: TRBJ1-3; clone_size: large; v_call: TRBV28; d_call: .; cdr3_nt: TGTGCCAGCAGTTTTGCCGTTGGAAACACCATATATTTT; cdr3_aa: CASSFAVGNTIYF